The 24 T cell receptor beta chains below were found in one sample sequenced in a study of T cell responses to AZD1222 COVID-19 vaccine (dated by TCRdb to the early 2020s). The sample's time point label, in plain terms: about 28 days (+/-7) after the second vaccine dose. The method was the immunoSEQ multiplex PCR assay. Sourced from immuneACCESS, this table was stored by TCRdb with only in-frame sequences that have V and J called. A share of the clones is absent; for the studies checked, an unresolved V gene accounts for under half, and the remainder has no known explanation. The sample profile shows 95,000 to 150,000 clones; more than 85% of them were found once. The ten largest clones represent 5% of the sample. The starting material was peripheral blood, obtained 28 days after the second AZD1222 dose. These receptors were collected from an adult who received the AZD1222 COVID-19 vaccine.

This chain connects TRBV6-2 or TRBV6-3 to TRBJ2-3; D gene ambiguous. V was cut by 6 bases and J by 6 bases, with 10 bases left in between. The CDR3 loop spans 12 amino acids. The germline V gene encodes CDR1 MNHEY and CDR2 SVGEGT. The CDR3 loop is CASSPPLDTQYF. The CDR3 coding sequence is TGTGCCAGCAGCCCCCCCCTGGATACGCAGTATTTT.

V is TRBV10-2 and J is TRBJ1-2; D is perhaps TRBD1 (6 bases). Between the trimmed V and J ends, which lost 7 bases and 4 bases, there was a span of 16 bases. From germline, CDR1 is WSHSY and CDR2 SAAADI. The CDR3 extends over 14 amino acids. The CDR3 sequence is CASNPGGGGYGYTF. DNA for the CDR3: TGCGCCAGCAACCCTGGGGGAGGGGGCTATGGCTACACCTTC.

The chain uses TRBV6-5 and TRBJ2-1; D possibly corresponds to TRBD1 (5 bases). Trimming pared 0 bases from V and 3 bases from J, leaving 9 bases between. Per the germline V gene, CDR1 is MNHEY and CDR2 is SVGAGI. The CDR3 totals 15 residues. The CDR3 coding sequence is TGTGCCAGCAGTTACTCGTCAGGGATCTACAATGAGCAGTTCTTC. Its translation is CASSYSSGIYNEQFF.

A word on this clone: At one end, the junction sequence differs from germline, possibly due to a read error. The chain joins TRBV5-1 to TRBJ2-3; 13 positions match TRBD2. The germline gives CDR1 SGHRS, CDR2 YFSETQ. This CDR3 region has 16 residues. The CDR3 is CASSLGTSGSIDTQYF. Written as DNA, the CDR3 is TGCGCCAGCAGCTTGGGGACTAGCGGGAGCATAGATACGCAGTATTTT.

CDR3: CASSSTGTGGYEQYF. The CDR3, as DNA: TGTGCCAGCAGCTCAACCGGGACAGGGGGCTACGAGCAGTACTTC. The chain employs TRBV5-6 and TRBJ2-7; 11 bases are shared with TRBD1. The length of the CDR3 is 15 residues. V was pared by 3 bases and J by 3 bases, with 5 bases of the junction left unmatched. Germline V lookup: CDR1 SGHDT, CDR2 YYEEEE.

The chain has TRBV4-2 and TRBJ1-6, with TRBD1 as a possible D gene (5 bases). Trimming took 4 bases from V and 8 from J, leaving 15 bases between them. CDR3 length: 15 residues. Germline V gene lookup returns CDR1 LGHNA and CDR2 YNFKEQ. The CDR3 region is CASSPSFGTDSPLHF. As DNA, the CDR3 is TGTGCCAGCAGCCCAAGTTTCGGGACCGATTCACCCCTCCACTTT.

This rearrangement joins TRBV19 to TRBJ2-2; 8 positions match TRBD2. CDR1 and CDR2 (germline): LNHDA, SQIVND (reference sequence). Trimming at V came to 10 bases and at J to 1 base, leaving 8 bases not matched to a gene. This CDR3 has 15 amino acids. The CDR3 reads CATYSSGLNTGELFF. As DNA, the CDR3 is TGTGCCACCTACTCTAGCGGGCTGAACACCGGGGAGCTGTTTTTT.

The chain uses TRBV3-1 (or the pseudogene TRBV3-2) and TRBJ1-5, with D uncertain. The CDR3 is 14 amino acids. With 6 bases removed from V and 7 bases from J, the gap between germline ends came to 16 bases. Germline V CDR1 and CDR2: LGHDT, YNNKEL (reference sequence). The chain's CDR3 is CASRESGQGQPQHF. The CDR3 DNA is TGTGCCAGCAGGGAGTCAGGCCAAGGGCAGCCCCAGCATTTT.

The CDR3 nucleotides read TGCGCCAGCAGCTTGCTTGCAGGGATAAACACCGGGGAGCTGTTTTTT. Its translation: CASSLLAGINTGELFF. The J gene is TRBJ2-2, the V gene TRBV5-1, with D maybe TRBD1 (5 bases). The CDR3 loop spans 16 amino acids. V was pared by 1 base and J by 2 bases, with 12 bases between. Germline V gene sequence: CDR1 SGHRS, CDR2 YFSETQ.

This chain joins TRBV13 and TRBJ2-1; D is undetermined. The germline CDR1 and CDR2 sequences are PRHDT and FYEKMQ (reference sequence). V was clipped by 5 bases and J by 3 bases, with 17 bases between them. The CDR3 is 16 residues long. CDR3 in amino acids: CASSPNSQPRYNEQFF. The CDR3 DNA sequence: TGTGCCAGCAGCCCGAACAGCCAACCGCGCTACAATGAGCAGTTCTTC.

The chain is built from TRBV18 and TRBJ2-1; 7 positions agree with TRBD1. The CDR3 is made up of 16 amino acids. The V gene's germline CDR1 is KGHSH and CDR2 LQKENI. The J segment lost 6 bases and the V segment lost 2 bases, leaving 10 bases of the junction unmatched. Here the CDR3 reads CASSPDRAVWVNEQFF. The CDR3 bases are TGTGCCAGCTCACCAGACAGGGCGGTTTGGGTCAATGAGCAGTTCTTC.

The J gene is TRBJ1-2, the V gene TRBV27; D call uncertain. V lost 7 bases and J lost 5, with 8 bases in between. The CDR3 runs 11 residues. Germline CDR1 and CDR2: MNHEY and SMNVEV (reference sequence). CDR3 sequence: CASKDSYGYTF. The CDR3 DNA follows: TGTGCCAGCAAGGATTCTTATGGCTACACCTTC.

The chain joins TRBV10-3 to TRBJ1-2, with D possibly being TRBD1 (6 bases). The CDR3 is made up of 15 amino acids. Germline CDR1 is ENHRY and CDR2 is SYGVKD. Between the trimmed V and J ends, which lost 7 bases and 2 bases, there was a span of 17 bases. CDR3 region: CAITQGGQTNYGYTF. DNA of the CDR3: TGTGCCATCACCCAAGGCGGACAGACGAACTATGGCTACACCTTC.

The chain links TRBV7-9 to TRBJ2-7; D is possibly TRBD1 (5 bases). CDR3 size: 15 residues. Germline assignment: CDR1 SEHNR and CDR2 FQNEAQ (reference sequence). V dropped 1 base and J dropped 1 base, with 11 bases sitting between them. The chain's CDR3 is CASSLEPQDSYEQYF. CDR3 coding DNA: TGTGCCAGCAGCTTAGAACCACAGGATTCCTACGAGCAGTACTTC.

The chain uses TRBV21-1 and TRBJ1-1. TRBV21-1 is described as a pseudogene. The CDR3 runs 14 residues. The CDR3 DNA reads as TGTGCCAGCAACGAAACGTATAGGCGCCGCGAAGCTTTCTTT. Translation gives CASNETYRRREAFF.

The chain has TRBV7-9 and TRBJ1-2; 9 bases fit TRBD1. From germline, CDR1 is SEHNR and CDR2 FQNEAQ (reference sequence). J gave up 8 bases and V 5 bases, and 12 bases lay outside the gene matches. CDR3 length: 15 residues. The CDR3 spells CASSHGTGFFGGYTF. The CDR3 nucleotides read TGTGCCAGCAGCCATGGGACAGGGTTCTTTGGGGGCTACACCTTC.

The CDR3 bases are TGTGCCAGCAGCCGGACAGGGATTGGGGATACGCAGTATTTT. Protein: CASSRTGIGDTQYF. V and J are TRBV4-2 and TRBJ2-3, with 8 bases aligning to TRBD1. Germline values: CDR1 LGHNA, CDR2 YNFKEQ. This CDR3 spans 14 amino acids. V was pared by 4 bases and J by 6 bases, with 6 bases of the junction left unmatched.

In DNA, the CDR3 is TGTGCCAATGACAGGGGGCTGAACACTGAAGCTTTCTTT. Residues: CANDRGLNTEAFF. The chain combines TRBV2 with TRBJ1-1; 10 nucleotides agree with TRBD1. V was pared by 10 bases and J by 0 bases, with 2 bases of the junction left unmatched. The CDR3 contains 13 residues. Germline V gene data show CDR1 as SNHLY and CDR2 as FYNNEI.

The chain carries TRBV5-1 and TRBJ1-1, with 9 bases identical to TRBD1. V dropped 2 bases and J dropped 4; count of bases not matched to a gene: 9. The CDR3 length is 16 residues. Germline CDR1 is SGHRS and CDR2 is YFSETQ. CDR3 residues: CASSLGNRGRGTEAFF. For the CDR3, the DNA is TGCGCCAGCAGCTTAGGAAACAGGGGGCGCGGCACTGAAGCTTTCTTT. Together with reference TRBV5-1 and TRBJ1-1, the CDR3 gives the full variable domain: KAGVTQTPRYLIKTRGQQVTLSCSPISGHRSVSWYQQTPGQGLQFLFEYFSETQRNKGNFPGRFSGRQFSNSRSEMNVSTLELGDSALYLCASSLGNRGRGTEAFFGQGTRLTVV.

The rearrangement uses TRBV9 and TRBJ2-2; D is unresolved. The CDR3 loop spans 13 amino acids. CDR1 and CDR2 from the germline V gene are SGDLS and YYNGEE. Trimming took off 0 bases at V and 4 bases at J, with 4 bases between the two ends. The CDR3 here is CASSVAATGELFF. DNA for the CDR3: TGTGCCAGCAGCGTAGCGGCCACCGGGGAGCTGTTTTTT.

The rearrangement joins TRBV6-2 or TRBV6-3 to TRBJ2-1, with D perhaps TRBD2 (5 bases). This CDR3 region has 12 residues. V lost 2 bases, J lost 15 bases, and 14 bases lay in between. Germline V gene data show CDR1 as MNHEY and CDR2 as SVGEGT. The CDR3 nucleotides read TGTGCCAGCAGTTACGAGGGATCAGGTCGGTTCTTC. It specifies CASSYEGSGRFF.

J is TRBJ2-2 and V is TRBV4-2, with D perhaps matching TRBD1 (6 bases). CDR3 length: 14 residues. The V gene's germline CDR1 is LGHNA and CDR2 YNFKEQ. Trimming shortened V by 1 base and J by 5 bases, and 8 bases separated the two germline ends. The CDR3 bases are TGTGCCAGCAGCCAAGTGACAGGTACCGGGGAGCTGTTTTTT. Protein sequence: CASSQVTGTGELFF.

This sequence joins TRBV9 and TRBJ1-1; TRBD1 is a possible D gene (6 bases). Trimming cost V 4 bases and J 2 bases, with 12 bases left between them. CDR1 and CDR2 (germline): SGDLS, YYNGEE. The CDR3 sequence is 14 residues long. Here the CDR3 DNA reads TGTGCCAGCAGCCGACAGGCGGTAAACACTGAAGCTTTCTTT. Amino acid sequence: CASSRQAVNTEAFF.

CDR3 in amino acids: CASTVGGSESYEQYF. The CDR3 bases are TGCGCCAGCACCGTCGGCGGGAGTGAATCCTACGAGCAGTACTTC. The chain links TRBV5-1 to TRBJ2-7; TRBD2 matches 7 bases. The trim removed 6 bases at V and 1 base at J, leaving 10 bases unmatched. This CDR3 has 15 residues. Germline CDR1 SGHRS, CDR2 YFSETQ.